Detailed here is one T cell receptor beta chain. No antigen is known for it. This entry is derived from a study of shared clonotypes between healthy human individuals. Positive CCR7 selection of CD45RO-negative cells yielded the naive CD8 cells, and terminally differentiated effector memory CD45RA+ cells were excluded. Study observations and caveats: Clonotype sharing among donors, it was expected, would be affected by sequencing depth.

The assay was immunoSEQ multiplex PCR, and TCRdb's table has in-frame clones only and misses some. The table lists over 2,000,000 clones, 80% to 95% of them singletons. V shed 5 bases and J 4 bases; nucleotides not matched to a gene: 6. There are 15 residues in the CDR3. From germline, CDR1 is SGHVS and CDR2 FQNEAQ. This clonotype was sampled from a man younger than 35 in good health. Some clones in this sample may be carry-over from other donors' samples. Sequencing was done on a sample of naive CD8+ T cells from PBMCs. The rearrangement uses TRBV7-8 and TRBJ2-1; TRBD1 matches 9 bases. CDR3 amino acids: CASSSGTGPYNEQFF. CDR3 sequence (DNA): TGTGCCAGCAGCAGCGGGACAGGGCCTTACAATGAGCAGTTCTTC.